The following is a T cell receptor beta chain sequence with its context. Its antigen is not known. This specimen comes from a study of cytomegalovirus exposure and HLA in healthy donors. Study-wide results and caveats: A previous analysis found most TCR beta V segments productive roughly 87% or roughly 30% of the time. In a later analysis, compared with equally common non-associated chains, HLA-associated beta chains were more expanded.

Primers included in the PCR were 60 Vbeta and 13 Jbeta primers. Libraries were prepared by immunoSEQ multiplex PCR; TCRdb keeps only in-frame clonotypes and omits some of them. The sample yields about 130,000 clones, over 60% seen once. The CDR3 extends over 22 amino acids. The V end lost 0 bases, the J end lost 5 bases, and 32 bases lay between the germline ends. The V gene's germline CDR1 is ENHRY and CDR2 SYGVKD. The source is a man aged 25 to 40 in good health and CMV-seronegative. This chain joins TRBV10-3 and TRBJ2-1, with TRBD1 as a possible D gene (6 bases). The specimen sequenced was PBMCs. This CDR3 is CAISESGPLHPPSRTVDNEQFF. In nucleotides, the CDR3 is TGTGCCATCAGTGAGTCGGGACCCCTCCACCCTCCAAGCCGGACAGTTGACAATGAGCAGTTCTTC.